This entry lists 3 T cell receptor beta chains sequenced from one sample in a study of vaccination effects on CD4 cells after COVID-19. Antigen-specific CD4+ T cells were expanded with viral peptide pools in the ViraFEST assay before sequencing. Isolating CD4+ T cells followed approximately 10 days of culture. According to the study, vaccine recipients showed no prior SARS-CoV-2 infection and negative nucleocapsid antibodies. The antigens of these receptors remain unknown. Measured with immunoSEQ multiplex PCR; TCRdb has only the in-frame clones, and not every one. The repertoire holds 65,000 to 90,000 clones, with approximately 72% as singletons. The sample consisted of CD4+ T cells from PBMCs cultured with HCoV-NL63 spike peptides, taken before COVID-19 vaccination. Source of these receptors: a human donor who received a COVID-19 vaccine.

V and J are TRBV5-1 and TRBJ2-3, with 7 bases matching TRBD1. V lost 1 base and J lost 2; bases outside the gene matches: 4. Germline CDR1 SGHRS, CDR2 YFSETQ. The CDR3 contains 15 residues. The CDR3 DNA follows: TGCGCCAGCAGCTTGAGGACAGGACTCACAGATACGCAGTATTTT. It specifies CASSLRTGLTDTQYF.

A single count supports this clone. The chain joins TRBV10-3 to TRBJ2-5; either TRBD1 or TRBD2 may supply D (5 bases each). The CDR3 covers 15 residues. V was cut by 5 bases and J by 5 bases, with 18 bases left in between. Germline V gives CDR1 ENHRY, CDR2 SYGVKD. CDR3 DNA sequence: TGTGCCATCAGTCAGGGACCCCAGGGCTCCGAGACCCAGTACTTC. Translating it yields CAISQGPQGSETQYF.

The genes are TRBV12-1 and TRBJ1-1. TRBV12-1 is described as a pseudogene. CDR3 length: 14 amino acids. The CDR3 sequence: CASSWVRANTEAFF. DNA of the CDR3: TGTGCCAGCAGCTGGGTGCGGGCTAACACTGAAGCTTTCTTT.